This T cell receptor (beta chain) comes out of a study of radiotherapy plus CTLA-4 blockade in lung cancer. There are a few counts of this clone. The CDR3 length is 15 residues. Trimming took 4 bases from V and 1 from J, leaving 14 bases between them. Germline loops: CDR1 SGDLS, CDR2 YYNGEE. TCRdb's copy holds only in-frame clones and misses some; the assay was immunoSEQ multiplex PCR. In the table there are approximately 34,000 clones, 70% of which are singletons. Sequenced material: peripheral blood, taken from a patient treated with radiotherapy plus ipilimumab. The chain is built from TRBV9 and TRBJ1-1, with D uncertain. The origin of this receptor is a human donor with non-small cell lung cancer who had stable disease on radiotherapy plus ipilimumab. The CDR3 protein is CASSPTVATNTEAFF. DNA of the CDR3: TGTGCCAGCAGCCCGACCGTAGCTACGAACACTGAAGCTTTCTTT.